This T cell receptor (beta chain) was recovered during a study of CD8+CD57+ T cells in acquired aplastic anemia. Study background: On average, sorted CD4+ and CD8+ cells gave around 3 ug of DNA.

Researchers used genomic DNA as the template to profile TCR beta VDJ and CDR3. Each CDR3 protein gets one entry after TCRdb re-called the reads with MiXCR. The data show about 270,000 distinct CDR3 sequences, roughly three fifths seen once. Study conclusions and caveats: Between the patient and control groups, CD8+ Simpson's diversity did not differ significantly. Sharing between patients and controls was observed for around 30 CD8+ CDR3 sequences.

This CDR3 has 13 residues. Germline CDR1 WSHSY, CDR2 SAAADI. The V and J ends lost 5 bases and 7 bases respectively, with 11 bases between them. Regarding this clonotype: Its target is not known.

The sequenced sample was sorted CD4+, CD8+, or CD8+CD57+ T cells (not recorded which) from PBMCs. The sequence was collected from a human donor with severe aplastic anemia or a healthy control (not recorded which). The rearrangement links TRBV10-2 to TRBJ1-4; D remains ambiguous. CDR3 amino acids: CASSFQPAEKLFF. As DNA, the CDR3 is TGCGCCAGCAGTTTTCAACCTGCTGAAAAACTGTTTTTT.